This T cell receptor (beta chain) was found in a study of regulatory T cells in long-lasting Graves disease. Study-level results: Accuracy may have been reduced by the small sample size. Persistent Graves' patients showed a TCR diversity that was lower than that of newly diagnosed ones.

In regard to this clonotype: No antigen is known for it.

The ends lost 6 bases at V and 9 bases at J; junction bases unmatched: 11. The CDR3 has 15 residues. Germline assignment: CDR1 PRHDT and CDR2 FYEKMQ (reference sequence). With iRepertoire HTBI primers and Arm-PCR of CDR3 regions, TCR beta libraries were built. TCRdb passed the multiplex PCR reads through MiXCR, listing each CDR3 protein once. The repertoire has over 500,000 distinct CDR3 sequences, roughly 16% of them found once; the top ten carry around 12%. As for time point: newly diagnosed GD, antithyroid drugs for less than 3 months. The authors made the TCR library using RNA they extracted from PBMCs. The same sample was also studied in work on T cells in Graves' hyperthyroidism and ophthalmopathy. This second study says: Diagnosis rested on symptoms, serum thyroxine and TRAb, thyroid ultrasound, and orbital computed tomography. Ophthalmopathy got predicted by the model a median approximately six months before its onset.

J is TRBJ2-3 and V is TRBV13; 11 nucleotides match TRBD2. The origin of this receptor is a man younger than 35 with Graves disease. The sequences come from peripheral blood mononuclear cells (PBMCs), collected at new diagnosis, from a patient treated with antithyroid drugs. The DNA for the CDR3 is TGTGCCAGCAGAAGAGTAGCGGGAGGGGACGAGACGCAGTATTTT. This encodes CASRRVAGGDETQYF.